This TCR beta chain was retrieved from a study of blood T cell repertoires in COVID-19. The CDR3 covers 15 residues. The V and J ends lost 1 base and 2 bases, in that order; junction bases with no gene match: 4. Germline CDR1 KGHSY, CDR2 FQNENV. Original data processing: Researchers report that nucleated cell counts were estimated from reference gene primer amplification. TCRdb keeps only in-frame clones here, not all; method: immunoSEQ multiplex PCR. V, J and clone size were drawn from that table, and D and trimming were deduced from the DNA. The sample records about 59,000 clones, 65% to 90% being singletons.

The sample was peripheral blood. This TCR was sampled from an elderly woman with active or convalescent COVID-19. The gene calls are TRBV16 and TRBJ1-2; 7 bases line up with TRBD1. CDR3 in amino acids: CASSQFGQANYGYTF. The CDR3 bases are TGTGCCAGCAGCCAATTCGGACAGGCGAACTATGGCTACACCTTC.